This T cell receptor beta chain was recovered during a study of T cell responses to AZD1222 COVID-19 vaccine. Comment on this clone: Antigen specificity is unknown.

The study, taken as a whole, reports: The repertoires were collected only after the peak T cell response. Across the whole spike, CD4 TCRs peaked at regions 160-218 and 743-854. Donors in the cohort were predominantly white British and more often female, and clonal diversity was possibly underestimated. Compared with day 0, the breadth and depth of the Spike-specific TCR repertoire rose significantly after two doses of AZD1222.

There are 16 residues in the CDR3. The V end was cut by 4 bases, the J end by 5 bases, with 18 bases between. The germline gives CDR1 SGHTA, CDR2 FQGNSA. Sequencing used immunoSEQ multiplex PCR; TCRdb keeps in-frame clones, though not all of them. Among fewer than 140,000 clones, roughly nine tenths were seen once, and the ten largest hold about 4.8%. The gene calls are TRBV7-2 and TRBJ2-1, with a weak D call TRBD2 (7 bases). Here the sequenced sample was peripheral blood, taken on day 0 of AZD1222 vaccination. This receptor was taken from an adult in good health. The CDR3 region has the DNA TGTGCCAGCAGCTCGACGGGGGGCTCTTCCGACAATGAGCAGTTCTTC. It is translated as CASSSTGGSSDNEQFF.